A selection of T cell receptor beta chains follows, all from one sample in a study of cytomegalovirus exposure and HLA in healthy donors. The table came from immunoSEQ multiplex PCR; TCRdb's copy has only in-frame clones and leaves some out. The data hold 150,000 or so clones, with more than 80% observed a single time. The sample taken for sequencing was PBMCs. Every receptor here comes from a woman between 25 and 40 years old in good health and CMV-seropositive. The CDR3 runs from the conserved cysteine through the conserved F or W. The D gene is left open where the match is weak. Rows may omit the clone size; those that give it use once, few, many or a size class.

>NA|TRBV11-2|NA|TRBJ1-5
CASSLGSAGQPQHF
TGTGCCAGCAGCTTAGGCAGTGCTGGTCAGCCCCAGCATTTT
>once|TRBV10-1|NA|TRBJ2-3
CASSGGVADSTDTQYF
TGCGCCAGCAGTGGGGGGGTAGCGGACAGCACAGATACGCAGTATTTT
>NA|TRBV10-3|NA|TRBJ2-4
CAISEGGAKNIQYF
TGTGCCATCAGTGAGGGAGGAGCCAAAAACATTCAGTACTTC
>NA|TRBV4-1|TRBD1|TRBJ1-4
CASSQETGGTNEKLFF
TGCGCCAGCAGCCAAGAGACAGGGGGTACTAATGAAAAACTGTTTTTT
>NA|TRBV5-1|NA|TRBJ1-1
CASSPQGNTEAFF
TGCGCCAGCAGCCCCCAGGGAAACACTGAAGCTTTCTTT
>NA|TRBV19|NA|TRBJ1-5
CASSTGYHQPQHF
TGTGCCAGTAGTACCGGTTACCATCAGCCCCAGCATTTT
>NA|TRBV5-4|TRBD1|TRBJ1-6
CASSLGYRGDSPLHF
TGTGCCAGCAGCTTGGGATACAGGGGGGATTCACCCCTCCACTTT
>NA|TRBV2|NA|TRBJ2-1
CASREAPPDEGSYNEQFF
TGTGCCAGCAGGGAAGCACCCCCAGACGAGGGCTCCTACAATGAGCAGTTCTTC
>NA|TRBV6-1|NA|TRBJ2-1
CASREANLVRSSYNEQFF
TGTGCCAGCAGAGAAGCCAACCTAGTTAGGAGCTCCTACAATGAGCAGTTCTTC
>NA|TRBV19|NA|TRBJ2-3
CASSILGGRTDTQYF
TGTGCCAGTAGTATCCTCGGGGGTCGCACAGATACGCAGTATTTT
>NA|TRBV5-4|NA|TRBJ2-1
CASSLVQPNEQFF
TGTGCCAGCAGCTTGGTACAGCCGAATGAGCAGTTCTTC
>NA|TRBV6-1|TRBD2|TRBJ2-1
CASSEGGGAYNEQFF
TGTGCCAGCAGTGAAGGCGGGGGGGCCTACAATGAGCAGTTCTTC
>once|TRBV6-1|NA|TRBJ2-3
CASSESRGTQYF
TGTGCCAGCAGTGAAAGCAGGGGTACGCAGTATTTT
>NA|TRBV14|TRBD2|TRBJ2-7
CASSQEYGGGPFYPYEQYF
TGTGCCAGCAGCCAAGAATATGGCGGGGGGCCGTTTTATCCCTACGAGCAGTACTTC
>NA|TRBV27|TRBD1|TRBJ1-3
CASSFTGDSGNTIYF
TGTGCCAGCAGTTTCACAGGGGATTCTGGAAACACCATATATTTT
>few|TRBV23-1|NA|TRBJ2-4
CASRTYRARKGVKNIQYF
TGCGCCAGCAGAACTTACCGGGCTCGGAAGGGGGTCAAAAACATTCAGTACTTC
>NA|TRBV27|NA|TRBJ2-1
CASSPLRGEQFF
TGTGCCAGCAGCCCCCTAAGGGGTGAGCAGTTCTTC
>NA|TRBV6-5|TRBD1|TRBJ2-2
CASRAGQGYTGELFF
TGTGCCAGCAGGGCGGGACAGGGATACACCGGGGAGCTGTTTTTT
>NA|TRBV27|TRBD1|TRBJ2-5
CASRSGQTGTQYF
TGTGCCAGCAGATCGGGACAGACTGGGACCCAGTACTTC
>NA|TRBV5-4|NA|TRBJ1-4
CASSPNRDVGEKLFF
TGTGCCAGCAGCCCCAACAGGGATGTTGGTGAAAAACTGTTTTTT
>few|TRBV7-6|TRBD1|TRBJ2-7
CASSLTGALAYEQYF
TGTGCCAGCAGCTTAACAGGGGCGTTAGCCTACGAGCAGTACTTC
>NA|TRBV2|TRBD1|TRBJ2-3
CASSLRGPGWSDTQYF
TGTGCCAGCAGTCTCAGGGGGCCAGGATGGTCCGATACGCAGTATTTT
>NA|TRBV19|NA|TRBJ2-5
CASSAGTLETQYF
TGTGCCAGTAGTGCGGGAACGTTAGAGACCCAGTACTTC
>NA|TRBV19|TRBD1|TRBJ1-1
CASSIFNKGGSGLNTEAFF
TGTGCCAGTAGTATCTTCAACAAAGGGGGCTCCGGCCTGAACACTGAAGCTTTCTTT
>NA|TRBV6-1|TRBD2|TRBJ2-1
CATQTLAGLYNEQFF
TGTGCCACCCAAACCCTAGCGGGACTATACAATGAGCAGTTCTTC
>NA|TRBV2|NA|TRBJ1-5
CASSREYSNQPQHF
TGTGCCAGCAGCAGGGAATATAGCAATCAGCCCCAGCATTTT
>NA|TRBV18|NA|TRBJ2-5
CASSYTSGWETQYF
TGTGCCAGCTCATATACATCAGGGTGGGAGACCCAGTACTTC
>NA|TRBV6-5|NA|TRBJ1-5
CASSSRGLRQPQHF
TGTGCCAGCAGTTCAAGGGGACTAAGGCAGCCCCAGCATTTT
>few|TRBV19|TRBD1|TRBJ2-1
CASGQGANEQFF
TGTGCCAGCGGACAGGGGGCCAATGAGCAGTTCTTC
>NA|TRBV28|NA|TRBJ1-2
CASSSSGKRGYGYTF
TGTGCCAGCAGTTCGTCAGGGAAAAGGGGCTATGGCTACACCTTC
>NA|TRBV13|TRBD2|TRBJ2-7
CASSHGLAGGEGYEQYF
TGTGCCAGCAGCCACGGACTAGCGGGAGGCGAGGGTTACGAGCAGTACTTC
>NA|TRBV2|NA|TRBJ2-5
CASRREIQETQYF
TGTGCCAGCAGGAGGGAGATCCAAGAGACCCAGTACTTC
>NA|TRBV11-2|TRBD2|TRBJ2-5
CASSTRTSRQETQYF
TGTGCCAGCAGCACCCGGACTAGCCGGCAAGAGACCCAGTACTTC
>NA|TRBV9|TRBD1|TRBJ1-2
CASSGTGLYGYTF
TGTGCCAGCAGCGGGACAGGGCTCTATGGCTACACCTTC
>NA|TRBV27|NA|TRBJ1-2
CASSLDRNYGYTF
TGTGCCAGCAGTTTGGACAGAAACTATGGCTACACCTTC
>NA|TRBV7-9|NA|TRBJ2-7
CASSRGRGFYEQYF
TGTGCCAGCTCCCGGGGAAGGGGGTTCTACGAGCAGTACTTC
>NA|TRBV14|TRBD2|TRBJ2-1
CASSQRSGTPYNEQFF
TGTGCCAGCAGCCAACGTAGCGGGACACCCTACAATGAGCAGTTCTTC
>NA|TRBV28|TRBD2|TRBJ2-7
CASKGGSSEQYF
TGTGCCAGCAAGGGCGGGAGCTCCGAGCAGTACTTC
>NA|TRBV6-5|TRBD2|TRBJ2-5
CASMGGGLQETQYF
TGTGCCAGCATGGGGGGGGGACTCCAAGAGACCCAGTACTTC
>NA|TRBV4-1|NA|TRBJ2-5
CASSQGPLEYQETQYF
TGCGCCAGCAGCCAAGGGCCACTAGAGTACCAAGAGACCCAGTACTTC
>NA|TRBV28|NA|TRBJ1-1
CASSLPSTDGYTEAFF
TGTGCCAGCAGTCTGCCTTCGACAGACGGATACACTGAAGCTTTCTTT
>NA|TRBV6-5|TRBD1|TRBJ2-5
CASRPGQGAETQYF
TGTGCCAGCAGACCAGGACAGGGGGCAGAGACCCAGTACTTC
>NA|TRBV6-1|NA|TRBJ1-5
CASRGAPGPAVPQHF
TGTGCCAGCAGGGGGGCTCCGGGCCCCGCCGTTCCCCAGCATTTT
>NA|TRBV9|NA|TRBJ2-3
CASSSPGQPFGDTQYF
TGTGCCAGCAGCTCTCCGGGACAACCCTTTGGAGATACGCAGTATTTT
>NA|TRBV2|NA|TRBJ1-5
CASSVQGNQPQHF
TGTGCCAGCAGCGTACAGGGCAATCAGCCCCAGCATTTT
>NA|TRBV10-2|NA|TRBJ2-2
CASAETNTGELFF
TGCGCCAGCGCAGAAACGAACACCGGGGAGCTGTTTTTT
>NA|TRBV7-3|NA|TRBJ2-3
CASAEVPGDTQYF
TGTGCCAGCGCAGAAGTTCCCGGGGATACGCAGTATTTT
>NA|TRBV28|NA|TRBJ2-7
CASSFPRLGGEQYF
TGTGCCAGCAGTTTTCCCCGACTGGGGGGCGAGCAGTACTTC
>NA|TRBV9|TRBD1|TRBJ1-2
CASSAWDRASYGYTF
TGTGCCAGCAGCGCCTGGGACAGGGCAAGCTATGGCTACACCTTC
>NA|TRBV28|TRBD1|TRBJ2-1
CASSLWTGTNEQFF
TGTGCCAGCAGTTTATGGACAGGGACCAATGAGCAGTTCTTC
>NA|TRBV9|NA|TRBJ2-3
CASSPGGLSSTDTQYF
TGTGCCAGCAGCCCCGGGGGGCTATCTAGCACAGATACGCAGTATTTT
>once|TRBV9|TRBD2|TRBJ2-1
CASSDGTSGYNEQFF
TGTGCCAGCAGCGACGGGACTAGCGGGTACAATGAGCAGTTCTTC
>NA|TRBV9|TRBD2|TRBJ2-1
CASSFRAGNEQFF
TGTGCCAGCAGCTTCAGAGCGGGGAATGAGCAGTTCTTC
>NA|TRBV5-6|NA|TRBJ2-5
CASSPVSWARETQYF
TGTGCCAGCAGCCCCGTGTCATGGGCCCGGGAGACCCAGTACTTC
>few|TRBV5-4|NA|TRBJ1-2
CASSLVPGKYGYTF
TGTGCCAGCAGCTTGGTTCCAGGGAAGTATGGCTACACCTTC
>once|TRBV5-1|NA|TRBJ2-1
CASSGWSSYNEQFF
TGCGCCAGCAGTGGCTGGAGCTCCTACAATGAGCAGTTCTTC
>NA|TRBV5-1|NA|TRBJ2-1
CASSPPSGVHYNEQFF
TGCGCCAGCAGCCCCCCCTCAGGGGTCCACTACAATGAGCAGTTCTTC
>NA|TRBV5-4|NA|TRBJ2-7
CATSESSGFYEQYF
TGTGCCACCAGCGAGTCGTCAGGGTTCTACGAGCAGTACTTC
>NA|TRBV7-9|TRBD2|TRBJ2-1
CASSSPAGTSSNEQFF
TGTGCCAGCAGCTCCCCTGCCGGGACTAGTAGCAATGAGCAGTTCTTC